This T cell receptor beta chain was observed in a study of glioma-infiltrating T cells after dendritic cell vaccination (dated by TCRdb to about 2016). Background for the entire study: Of the 15 glioblastoma patients in the cohort, all drawn from Phase I and II dendritic cell vaccination trials, 9 were newly diagnosed and 6 had recurrent disease. The vaccine was prepared from monocyte-derived dendritic cells that were cultured for roughly seven days with IL-4 and GM-CSF and then pulsed overnight with autologous tumor lysate. Deep sequencing of TCR beta CDR3 regions was used to quantify tumor-infiltrating lymphocyte content and compare tumor and blood repertoires in dendritic cell-vaccinated glioblastoma patients. Three intradermal dendritic cell vaccine injections were administered to patients at biweekly intervals in the arm below the axilla. Survival after dendritic cell vaccination was correlated with TCR sequencing metrics such as TIL content and the overlap between tumor and blood repertoires. Between 2003 and 2012, the patients were given dendritic cell vaccination pulsed with autologous tumor lysate.

CDR1 and CDR2 were assigned from the germline V gene as MNHEY and SVGAGI. Trimming removed 6 bases from V and 0 bases from J; the gene matches leave 5 bases unexplained. The CDR3 holds 15 amino acids from the cysteine to the phenylalanine. CDR3 DNA is the only sequence kept; it has 45 bases, read in frame from the first base. The study at large found these results: The cohort was small and heterogeneous, and full blood and tumor sets were available for few patients, with initial-recurrent tumor pairs available for even fewer patients. The TCR overlap response model with three groups was called speculative and said to need prospective validation. No direct relationship between TCR clonality and survival was found, suggesting a diverse polyclonal response may matter. Higher estimated pretreatment TIL content predicted longer time to progression and overall survival after dendritic cell vaccination.

Using the immunoSEQ assay, TCRB CDR3 regions were amplified from 1.5 to 2 micrograms of genomic DNA, or from all available DNA when less than that was on hand. Multiplex PCR used 60 forward primers for TCR V beta segments and 13 reverse primers for J beta segments. Synthetic control templates were spiked into each sample at limiting dilution to estimate reads per starting template. Reads of 87 bp were generated by sequencing on the Illumina HiSeq System. The authors' pipeline ran thus. To remove PCR and sequencing errors, closely related sequences were merged with a nearest neighbor algorithm. TCR overlap was defined as the percentage of unique tumor TCR beta sequences that were also present in the same patient's peripheral blood. Imported from immuneACCESS, the table was reduced by TCRdb to in-frame sequences with V and J called. These copies leave out some clones; in studies compared against another copy, an unresolved V gene accounts for under half, and the cause of the remainder is not known. Clone size and V and J calls were adopted from that table, with D and trimming inferred from the DNA. The sample table lists 55,000 to 75,000 clones, just under 85% of them with a count of one. The biggest ten clones account for 15% to 18% of the sample.

Sample time point, as interpreted from the label and publication: after dendritic cell vaccination, including at tumor progression/relapse. Selection of patients required sufficient residual fresh-frozen tumor tissue and over two years of available survival data. Molecular status otherwise varied across the glioblastoma patients, but none of them carried an isocitrate dehydrogenase mutation. PBMC were collected before vaccination, two weeks after the third vaccination, and at tumor progression when it occurred. Genomic DNA was extracted with the Qiagen DNeasy Blood extraction Kit. Remarks on this clone: Its antigen has not been determined. Qualities for individual bases were not recorded, and no much larger clone is one base off.

The receptor's source is a human donor with glioblastoma. The sequence joins TRBV6-5 to TRBJ2-1; 7 of the junction bases match TRBD1. The sample in question was blood, obtained after dendritic cell vaccination. The CDR3 in this case is CASRTGTASYNEQFF. The DNA is as follows: TGTGCCAGCAGAACAGGGACAGCCTCCTACAATGAGCAGTTCTTC.